Listed here is a single TCR beta chain. The clone's antigen remains unknown. Nothing much larger sits one base from this clone, and base qualities are not available. The junction carries 6 bases between V and J, which are trimmed by 0 bases and 2 bases respectively. The CDR3 goes from the cysteine to the phenylalanine over 15 residues. The CDR3 DNA has 45 bases and is translated from base 1. CDR1 and CDR2, per the germline V gene (reference sequence), are SGHNT and YYREEE. The immunoSEQ Assay, a bias-controlled multiplex PCR, was used to amplify TCRbeta CDR3 regions from genomic DNA. The paper's processing steps were these. The number of nucleated cells in each sample was estimated by amplification of reference gene primers within the assay. To quantify the absolute abundance of each unique TCRbeta CDR3 rearrangement, sequence reads were collapsed and filtered. For each sample, productive Simpson clonality was calculated by taking the square root of Simpson's diversity index across productive rearrangements. Drawn from immuneACCESS, this table holds only the in-frame rearrangements with V and J called that TCRdb kept. Clones are partly lost; checked studies trace under half to an unresolved V gene and leave the rest unexplained. Clone size and V and J calls were adopted from that table, with D and trimming inferred from the DNA. The sample table holds tens of thousands of clones, of which 75% to 90% were seen once. The top ten clones comprise 20% to 25% of the sample.

This specimen comes from a study of blood T cell repertoires in COVID-19 (dated by TCRdb to 2020 to 2022). With regard to the full study: Collaborator samples came from the United States, Italy and Spain and covered acute and convalescent phases of COVID-19. The material from the prospective study consisted of cDNA or gDNA derived from T cells, B-cell-depleted T cells, or PBMCs. The dataset comprised deeply sampled blood TCRbeta repertoires from subjects exposed to, actively infected with, or recovered from COVID-19. The repertoires were released in a freely available public database meant as a resource for research on the immune response to SARS-CoV-2. Samples were obtained from the ongoing ImmuneRACE study (first 160 participants) and from 1,254 subjects provided by 6 global collaborators. The sample metadata nearly always contained a de-identified subject ID, COVID-19 status, age in years and sex. Where available, HLA class I and class II types were obtained from metadata supplied by the sample provider rather than from assay-based typing. Results and caveats for the whole study, not just this receptor: How much clinical and demographic metadata was included differed by source and by participant, and the metadata was provided uncurated.

In Seattle, one collaborating source enrolled patients while the infection was active and tracked those patients longitudinally over the course of disease. Each collaborating institution followed its own protocols to collect whole blood in K2EDTA tubes. Collaborator samples were shipped for TCRbeta analysis as frozen whole blood, isolated PBMCs, or DNA extracted from either sample type. The receptor was isolated from an elderly woman with COVID-19, enrolled during active disease. The specimen sequenced was peripheral blood. The chain uses TRBV5-4 and TRBJ1-6; matching of 5 bases hints at TRBD1 as the D gene. The CDR3 here reads CASSLAGAYNSPLHF. The DNA is TGTGCCAGCAGCTTGGCGGGGGCCTATAATTCACCCCTCCACTTT.